The 7 T cell receptor beta chains below were found in one sample sequenced in a study of T cell repertoires in cytomegalovirus infection. Antigens for these TCRs are unknown. TCRdb reprocessed the reads with MiXCR, giving one entry per CDR3 protein. This repertoire shows more than 250,000 distinct CDR3 sequences, about 25% found once; its top ten account for about 14%. The material was cultured PBMCs, obtained from culture after CMV antigen stimulation. The receptors derive from a human donor in good health (CMV status not recorded). Some clones in this sample may be carry-over from other donors' samples.

This clonotype was counted a few times. The rearrangement uses TRBV11-2 and TRBJ2-1; a weak D match, TRBD1 (6 bases). CDR1 SGHAT and CDR2 FQNNGV come from the germline V gene. Trimming removed 4 bases at V and 3 bases at J, with 10 bases between. The CDR3 is 14 amino acids. The CDR3 bases are TGTGCCAGCAGCTGGCCGGGACACTACAATGAGCAGTTCTTC. Amino acids: CASSWPGHYNEQFF.

The chain has TRBV11-2 and TRBJ2-1, with 14 bases fitting TRBD2. CDR1 and CDR2 (germline): SGHAT, FQNNGV. The CDR3 is made up of 16 amino acids. V trimming: 5 bases; J trimming: 8 bases; junction bases outside the gene matches: 8. The CDR3 sequence is CASSPGTSGSWDEQFF. As DNA, the CDR3 is TGTGCCAGCAGCCCCGGGACTAGCGGGAGTTGGGATGAGCAGTTCTTC.

This chain joins TRBV7-2 and TRBJ2-5, with 7 nucleotides matching TRBD1. Germline lookup yields CDR1 SGHTA and CDR2 FQGNSA. The CDR3 contains 14 residues. V was clipped by 7 bases and J by 5 bases; unmatched bases: 10. CDR3 nucleotide sequence: TGTGCCAGCACCCCTTCAGGGGGTGTGGAGACCCAGTACTTC. It specifies CASTPSGGVETQYF.

A remark on this clonotype: The junction does not match germline at one end; this may be a read error. The J gene is TRBJ1-2, the V gene TRBV7-2, with 7 bases that match TRBD1. Germline CDR1 SGHTA, CDR2 FQGNSA. This CDR3 is 15 amino acids long. The CDR3 spells CASSLAPTGNCGYTF. For the CDR3, the DNA is TGTGCCAGCAGCTTAGCTCCGACAGGGAACTGTGGCTACACCTTC.

The rearrangement uses TRBV4-3 and TRBJ1-4; no reliable D call. Trimming took off 0 bases at V and 4 bases at J, with 12 bases between the two ends. The CDR3 is 16 amino acids. Germline V gene lookup returns CDR1 LGHNA and CDR2 YSLEER. CDR3 region: CASSQEFPEYNEKLFF. The DNA of the CDR3 is TGCGCCAGCAGCCAAGAGTTCCCTGAATATAATGAAAAACTGTTTTTT.

This clonotype has just a few counts. The junction shows a germline mismatch at one end, possibly a read error. The chain is built from TRBV5-4 and TRBJ2-7; D ambiguous. The CDR3 has 13 amino acids. The germline gives CDR1 SGHNT, CDR2 YYREEE (reference sequence). The CDR3: CASSLDGVDSTTF. The CDR3, as DNA: TGTGCCAGCAGCTTGGATGGTGTTGACTCCACCACCTTC.

The chain combines TRBV3-1 with TRBJ2-5, with D perhaps TRBD2 (6 bases). This CDR3 is built from 17 residues. Trimming cost V 1 base and J 4 bases, with 19 bases left between them. Germline loops: CDR1 LGHDT, CDR2 YNNKEL (reference sequence). CDR3 sequence (DNA): TGTGCCAGCAGCCAAGGGCTGGCGGGACGGATCTCAGAGACCCAGTACTTC. This gives the protein CASSQGLAGRISETQYF.